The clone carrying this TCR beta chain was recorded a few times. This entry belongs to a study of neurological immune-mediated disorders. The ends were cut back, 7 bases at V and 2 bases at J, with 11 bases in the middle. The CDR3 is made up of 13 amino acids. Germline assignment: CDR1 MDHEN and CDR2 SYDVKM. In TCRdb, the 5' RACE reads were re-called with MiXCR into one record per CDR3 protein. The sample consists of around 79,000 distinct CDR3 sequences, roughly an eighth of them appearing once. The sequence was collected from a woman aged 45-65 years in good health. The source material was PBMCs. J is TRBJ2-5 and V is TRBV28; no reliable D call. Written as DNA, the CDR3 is TGTGCCAGCACCAGATTCGGGCAAGAGACCCAGTACTTC. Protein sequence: CASTRFGQETQYF.